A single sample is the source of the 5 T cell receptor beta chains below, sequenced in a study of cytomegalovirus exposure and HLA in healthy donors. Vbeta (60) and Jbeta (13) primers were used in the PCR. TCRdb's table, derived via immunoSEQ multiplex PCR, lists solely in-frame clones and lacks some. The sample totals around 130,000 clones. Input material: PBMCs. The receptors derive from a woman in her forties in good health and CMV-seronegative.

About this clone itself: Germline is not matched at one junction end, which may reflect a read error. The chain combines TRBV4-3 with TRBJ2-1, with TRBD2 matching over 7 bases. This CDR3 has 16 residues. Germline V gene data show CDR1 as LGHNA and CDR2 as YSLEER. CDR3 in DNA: TGCGCCAGTAGCCAAGATTCCCAGCGGGGTAATGTTGAGCAGTTCTTC. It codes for CASSQDSQRGNVEQFF.

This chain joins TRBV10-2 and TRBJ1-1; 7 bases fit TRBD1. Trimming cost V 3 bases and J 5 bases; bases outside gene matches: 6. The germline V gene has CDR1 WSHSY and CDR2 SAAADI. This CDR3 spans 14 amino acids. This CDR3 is CASSEDRVATEAFF. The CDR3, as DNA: TGCGCCAGCAGTGAAGACAGGGTCGCAACTGAAGCTTTCTTT.

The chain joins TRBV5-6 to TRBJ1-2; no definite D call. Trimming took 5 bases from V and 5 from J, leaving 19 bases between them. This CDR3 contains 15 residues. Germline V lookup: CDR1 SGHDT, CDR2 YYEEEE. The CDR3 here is CASRSSPEGGYGYTF. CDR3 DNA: TGTGCCAGCAGATCCTCCCCGGAGGGAGGGTATGGCTACACCTTC.

CDR3 loop: CASSGGQENYGYTF. The CDR3 DNA is TGTGCCAGCAGTGGAGGACAGGAAAACTATGGCTACACCTTC. This chain connects TRBV2 to TRBJ1-2; 7 bases are shared with TRBD1. CDR3 length: 14 amino acids. The V gene end was trimmed by 4 bases and the J gene end by 2 bases; junction bases not matched to a gene: 4. Germline V lookup: CDR1 SNHLY, CDR2 FYNNEI.

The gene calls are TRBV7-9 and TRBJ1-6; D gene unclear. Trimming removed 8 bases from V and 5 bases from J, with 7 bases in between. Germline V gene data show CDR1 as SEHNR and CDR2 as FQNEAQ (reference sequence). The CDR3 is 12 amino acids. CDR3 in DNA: TGTGCCAGCTGCCAGGATAATTCACCCCTCCACTTT. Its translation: CASCQDNSPLHF.